One and the same sample provided the 2 T cell receptor beta chains below, sequenced in a study of PD-1 blockade in classical Hodgkin lymphoma. TCRdb keeps only in-frame clones here, not all; method: immunoSEQ multiplex PCR. Among fewer than 45,000 clones, 86% were seen once, and the ten largest hold approximately 6%. Exposure to brentuximab vedotin varied, and each patient had relapsed following autologous stem cell transplantation. The sample consisted of peripheral blood mononuclear cells (PBMCs), taken before the second cycle of nivolumab. Every receptor here comes from a human donor with classical Hodgkin lymphoma.

The chain is built from TRBV7-2 and TRBJ2-6; 9 bases map to TRBD1. Losses at the gene ends were 6 bases for V and 0 bases for J; bases not matched to a gene: 3. The germline CDR1 and CDR2 sequences are SGHTA and FQGNSA. CDR3 size: 16 residues. In DNA form, the CDR3 reads TGTGCCAGCAGGACAGGGGGGGTCTCTGGGGCCAACGTCCTGACTTTC. Translated: CASRTGGVSGANVLTF.

A single count supports this clone. Here the CDR3 reads CASSLEGSGTDTQYF. CDR3 coding DNA: TGCGCCAGCAGCTTGGAAGGTAGTGGCACAGATACGCAGTATTTT. The chain combines TRBV5-1 with TRBJ2-3; D is unclear. Trimming removed 0 bases from V and 1 base from J, with 9 bases in between. The CDR3 totals 15 residues. The V gene's germline CDR1 is SGHRS and CDR2 YFSETQ.